Below, 7 T cell receptor beta chains from the same sample are listed, as sequenced in a study of Graves' ophthalmopathy and Graves' hyperthyroidism. Amplification of the TCR beta CDR3 regions used RNA transcripts (as template). First-round RT-PCR used HTBI primers; second-round multiplex PCR followed. TCRdb called the multiplex PCR reads again in MiXCR, with one record for every CDR3 protein. The sample comprises about 390,000 distinct CDR3 sequences, 15% of which are singletons, and about 7% rests with the top ten. Sequencing was performed on peripheral blood. The receptors derive from a woman younger than 35 with stable Graves' hyperthyroidism.

This clonotype appeared many times. V gene TRBV29-1 combines with J gene TRBJ2-5; D is possibly TRBD1 (5 bases). V was clipped by 4 bases and J by 2 bases, with 14 bases between them. This CDR3 is built from 14 residues. Germline V gene sequence: CDR1 SQVTM, CDR2 ANQGSEA. DNA for the CDR3: TGCAGCGTTGGACAGCCTGGTAAACAAGAGACCCAGTACTTC. It is translated as CSVGQPGKQETQYF.

This clonotype was counted many times. The chain uses TRBV11-2 and TRBJ2-7; 8 bases agree with TRBD2. J lost 3 bases, V lost 4 bases, and 8 bases had no gene match. Per the germline V gene, CDR1 is SGHAT and CDR2 is FQNNGV. The CDR3 length is 15 residues. The CDR3, as DNA: TGTGCCAGCAGCTCTGCCGGGACTAGACGCTACGAGCAGTACTTC. Its translation is CASSSAGTRRYEQYF.

V gene TRBV20-1 combines with J gene TRBJ2-7, with 7 bases aligning to TRBD1. V dropped 5 bases and J dropped 1; count of bases not matched to a gene: 5. Per germline, CDR1 DFQATT and CDR2 SNEGSKA (reference sequence). The length of the CDR3 is 13 residues. For the CDR3, the DNA is TGCAGTGCTCCCCGACAGGGATCCTACGAGCAGTACTTC. As protein: CSAPRQGSYEQYF.

This clonotype was seen at least ten times. V gene TRBV12-3 or TRBV12-4 combines with J gene TRBJ1-3; no firm D call. Trimming removed 5 bases at V and 0 bases at J, with 14 bases between. The CDR3 loop spans 16 amino acids. The CDR3 protein is CASSPNDRGSGNTIYF. In nucleotides, the CDR3 is TGTGCCAGCAGTCCGAATGACCGAGGCTCTGGAAACACCATATATTTT.

This clonotype has at least ten counts. CDR3 nucleotides: TGTGCCATCACCGACGGTGCACTCTATGGCTACACCTTC. Residues: CAITDGALYGYTF. This chain connects TRBV10-3 to TRBJ1-2; D gene ambiguous. The length of the CDR3 is 13 residues. CDR1 is ENHRY and CDR2 is SYGVKD in the germline V gene. V lost 7 bases, J lost 4 bases, and 13 bases lay in between.

This clonotype was detected ten times or more. This chain uses TRBV6-2 or TRBV6-3 with TRBJ2-6; D is unresolved. The CDR3 runs 15 residues. Germline V gene data show CDR1 as MNHEY and CDR2 as SVGEGT. V was trimmed by 6 bases and J by 0 bases, leaving 9 bases between them. CDR3 region: CASSHTGSGANVLTF. The CDR3 DNA reads as TGTGCCAGCAGCCACACGGGCTCTGGGGCCAACGTCCTGACTTTC.

Here the CDR3 DNA reads TGTGCCAGCAGTCAGATTGGGCCCCAGCATTTT. Encoded protein: CASSQIGPQHF. This chain connects TRBV12-3 or TRBV12-4 to TRBJ1-5; D uncertain. Trimming removed 5 bases from V and 9 bases from J, with 8 bases in between. This CDR3 region has 11 residues.